This entry lists 31 T cell receptor beta chains sequenced from one sample in a study of cytotoxic CD8 clonotypes in ibrutinib-treated CLL. Data came from immunoSEQ multiplex PCR; TCRdb stores just in-frame clones and leaves some out. The table shows around 53,000 clones, with 54% occurring only once. Sequenced here: PBMCs, sampled at disease progression, from a patient treated with ibrutinib. Receptors originate from a human donor with chronic lymphocytic leukemia.

This clone was seen a few times. This chain links TRBV27 with TRBJ2-7; D possibly matches TRBD1 or TRBD2 (5 bases each). Trimming removed 5 bases from V and 3 bases from J, with 14 bases in between. The CDR3 runs to 14 residues. CDR1 and CDR2 from the germline V gene are MNHEY and SMNVEV (reference sequence). The CDR3 DNA reads as TGTGCCAGCAGTGGTATCGGGACCGGCTACGAGCAGTACTTC. It translates to CASSGIGTGYEQYF.

This chain uses TRBV18 with TRBJ2-3; TRBD2 agrees at 10 bases. The V segment lost 3 bases and the J segment 1 base; nucleotides outside the gene matches: 1. There are 15 residues in the CDR3. CDR1 is KGHSH, CDR2 LQKENI, per germline. The CDR3 DNA reads as TGTGCCAGCTCACCCGGGACTAGCGGCACAGATACGCAGTATTTT. Its protein is CASSPGTSGTDTQYF.

V is TRBV7-2 and J is TRBJ2-5; D is ambiguous. The V end lost 5 bases, the J end lost 2 bases, and 21 bases lay between the germline ends. The length of the CDR3 is 17 residues. Germline V gene data show CDR1 as SGHTA and CDR2 as FQGNSA. In DNA form, the CDR3 reads TGTGCCAGCAGCCCCCTCAGGTTCCAAACAAGGCAAGAGACCCAGTACTTC. Protein sequence: CASSPLRFQTRQETQYF.

This clone has only a few counts. The chain has TRBV30 and TRBJ1-3; no clear D. This CDR3 contains 11 residues. Germline CDR1 GTSNPN, CDR2 SVGIG (reference sequence). The V gene lost 8 bases and the J gene lost 4 bases, with 9 bases spanning the gap. CDR3 in amino acids: CALDIGNTIYF. The CDR3 DNA sequence: TGTGCCCTCGACATCGGAAACACCATATATTTT.

This clone was counted ten times or more. The chain recombines TRBV5-4 with TRBJ1-4; 7 positions agree with TRBD1. Per germline, CDR1 SGHNT and CDR2 YYREEE (reference sequence). This CDR3 contains 15 residues. The ends lost 4 bases at V and 6 bases at J; junction bases unmatched: 9. CDR3 sequence: CASSTNRGIDEKLFF. The CDR3 region has the DNA TGTGCCAGCAGCACAAACAGGGGCATCGATGAAAAACTGTTTTTT. The whole variable domain, remainder taken from reference TRBV5-4 and TRBJ1-4, is ETGVTQSPTHLIKTRGQQVTLRCSSQSGHNTVSWYQQALGQGPQFIFQYYREEENGRGNFPPRFSGLQFPNYSSELNVNALELDDSALYLCASSTNRGIDEKLFFGSGTQLSVL.

The rearrangement joins TRBV19 to TRBJ1-2, with a possible D match to TRBD1 (6 bases). Germline CDR1 and CDR2: LNHDA and SQIVND (reference sequence). The CDR3 has 14 amino acids. Trimming took off 3 bases at V and 4 bases at J, with 12 bases between the two ends. The CDR3, as DNA: TGTGCCAGTAGTATCGTTACAGGGACCTATGGCTACACCTTC. Amino acids: CASSIVTGTYGYTF.

The V call is TRBV6-4, the J call TRBJ2-2; no reliable D call. V lost 5 bases and J lost 4, with 11 bases in between. The CDR3 consists of 14 residues. In germline, CDR1 is MRHNA, CDR2 SNTAGT. CDR3 bases: TGTGCCAGCAGTCCCGCTTTGCCCACCGGGGAGCTGTTTTTT. Amino acid sequence: CASSPALPTGELFF.

The rearrangement joins TRBV9 to TRBJ2-1; the D gene is possibly TRBD1 (5 bases). The germline gives CDR1 SGDLS, CDR2 YYNGEE. This CDR3 is built from 12 residues. Deletions cut 0 bases from V and 10 bases from J, with 8 bases between. In DNA, the CDR3 is TGTGCCAGCAGCGTAGGACAGACAGAGCAGTTCTTC. Protein product: CASSVGQTEQFF.

A few counts support this clone. J is TRBJ1-4 and V is TRBV9; D is ambiguous. The CDR3 loop spans 14 amino acids. V was clipped by 3 bases and J by 0 bases, with 6 bases between them. Per the germline V gene, CDR1 is SGDLS and CDR2 is YYNGEE. In nucleotides, the CDR3 is TGTGCCAGCAGCGGAGGGACAACTAATGAAAAACTGTTTTTT. It specifies CASSGGTTNEKLFF.

This rearrangement joins TRBV30 to TRBJ1-4; no definite D call. In germline, CDR1 is GTSNPN, CDR2 SVGIG (reference sequence). The V end lost 5 bases, the J end lost 5 bases, and 12 bases lay between the germline ends. The CDR3 loop spans 13 amino acids. CDR3 DNA sequence: TGTGCCTGGTCCCTGGCTTCAAATGAAAAACTGTTTTTT. It is translated as CAWSLASNEKLFF. The full variable domain, in which reference TRBV30 and TRBJ1-4 provide the parts outside the CDR3, is SQTIHQWPATLVQPVGSPLSLECTVEGTSNPNLYWYRQAAGRGLQLLFYSVGIGQISSEVPQNLSASRPQDRQFILSSKKLLLSDSGFYLCAWSLASNEKLFFGSGTQLSVL.

V gene TRBV7-2 combines with J gene TRBJ1-3; D unclear. The CDR3 consists of 13 residues. Germline V gene lookup returns CDR1 SGHTA and CDR2 FQGNSA. The V and J ends lost 10 bases and 1 base respectively, with 11 bases between them. The CDR3 reads CAIGQRSGNTIYF. The CDR3 coding sequence is TGTGCCATTGGGCAGCGATCTGGAAACACCATATATTTT.

V gene TRBV18 combines with J gene TRBJ2-7; D tentatively fits TRBD1 or TRBD2 (7 bases each). Trimming removed 6 bases from V and 7 bases from J, with 31 bases in between. CDR1 and CDR2 (germline): KGHSH, LQKENI. The CDR3 spans 18 residues. CDR3 residues: CASSGSRPGGDSSREQYF. CDR3 coding DNA: TGTGCCAGCTCCGGATCTCGCCCAGGGGGGGATTCTTCGAGGGAGCAGTACTTC.

The V and J genes are TRBV27 and TRBJ1-5; D remains ambiguous. The V gene lost 0 bases and the J gene lost 6 bases, with 6 bases spanning the gap. Per germline, CDR1 MNHEY and CDR2 SMNVEV (reference sequence). The length of the CDR3 is 13 residues. The CDR3 spells CASSLSWGQPQHF. Written as DNA, the CDR3 is TGTGCCAGCAGTTTATCGTGGGGTCAGCCCCAGCATTTT.

The chain combines TRBV4-3 with TRBJ1-3; 8 positions match TRBD1. Trimming removed 1 base from V and 5 bases from J; junction bases left unmatched: 7. The CDR3 extends over 16 amino acids. CDR1 is LGHNA and CDR2 is YSLEER in the germline V gene. The CDR3 DNA is TGCGCCAGCAGCCAAGTCGGACAGGGCGAAAGAAACACCATATATTTT. It codes for CASSQVGQGERNTIYF.

The chain uses TRBV6-5 and TRBJ2-3; 8 nucleotides line up with TRBD1. The CDR3 loop spans 13 amino acids. Trimming at V came to 6 bases and at J to 5 bases, leaving 4 bases not matched to a gene. Per germline, CDR1 MNHEY and CDR2 SVGAGI. The chain's CDR3 is CASRTQGGDTQYF. CDR3 in DNA: TGTGCCAGCAGAACACAGGGGGGAGATACGCAGTATTTT.

The chain joins TRBV21-1 to TRBJ2-4; no DNA check was done on the table's D call, TRBD1. TRBV21-1 is classified as a pseudogene. The CDR3 is made up of 17 amino acids. As DNA, the CDR3 is TGTGCCAGCAGCAAAGATAAGATCCGGGACAGGAAAAACATTCAGTACTTC. This codes for CASSKDKIRDRKNIQYF.

The chain is built from TRBV28 and TRBJ2-7, with D possibly TRBD1 on 7 matching bases. V was trimmed by 5 bases and J by 3 bases, leaving 11 bases between them. From germline, CDR1 is MDHEN and CDR2 SYDVKM. The CDR3 sequence is 13 residues long. CDR3 nucleotides: TGTGCCAGCAGTAGACAGGGACTCTACGAGCAGTACTTC. Translation: CASSRQGLYEQYF.

V is TRBV27 and J is TRBJ1-1; D possibly corresponds to TRBD1 (5 bases). The CDR3 extends over 16 amino acids. Germline V gives CDR1 MNHEY, CDR2 SMNVEV (reference sequence). Trimming removed 5 bases at V and 2 bases at J, with 18 bases between. DNA of the CDR3: TGTGCCAGCAGTGCAGGGTACGAGGTCAAAAACACTGAAGCTTTCTTT. Its protein is CASSAGYEVKNTEAFF.

CDR3 DNA sequence: TGTGCCAGTAGTAGACCGGGACACCTTTACGAGCAGTACTTC. Protein product: CASSRPGHLYEQYF. The gene calls are TRBV19 and TRBJ2-7; D may be TRBD1 (6 bases). CDR3 length: 14 amino acids. Between the trimmed V and J ends, which lost 4 bases and 4 bases, there was a span of 14 bases. The germline V gene has CDR1 LNHDA and CDR2 SQIVND (reference sequence).

This sequence joins TRBV11-2 and TRBJ1-2, with TRBD1 identical over 8 bases. Germline values: CDR1 SGHAT, CDR2 FQNNGV. V trimming: 6 bases; J trimming: 11 bases; junction bases outside the gene matches: 23. The CDR3 runs 17 residues. CDR3 residues: CASRSPHPRDRFRLYTF. The CDR3 DNA reads as TGTGCCAGCAGATCCCCACACCCGAGGGACAGGTTTAGGCTATACACCTTC.

V is TRBV18 and J is TRBJ2-3, with 13 bases that match TRBD2. V shed 6 bases and J 2 bases; nucleotides not matched to a gene: 5. CDR1 is KGHSH, CDR2 LQKENI, per germline. The CDR3 loop spans 16 amino acids. CDR3 residues: CASSLGTSGDTDTQYF. CDR3 sequence (DNA): TGTGCCAGCTCCCTCGGGACTAGCGGGGACACAGATACGCAGTATTTT. The full variable domain, rest sourced from reference TRBV18 and TRBJ2-3, is NAGVMQNPRHLVRRRGQEARLRCSPMKGHSHVYWYRQLPEEGLKFMVYLQKENIIDESGMPKERFSAEFPKEGPSILRIQQVVRGDSAAYFCASSLGTSGDTDTQYFGPGTRLTVL.

The count of this clone is one. The J gene is TRBJ1-2, the V gene TRBV6-5, with TRBD1 as a possible D gene (5 bases). Germline CDR1 and CDR2: MNHEY and SVGAGI. The CDR3 runs to 15 residues. The V end was cut by 5 bases, the J end by 4 bases, with 17 bases between. In DNA, the CDR3 is TGTGCCAGCAGTCGAACCGGGGGTGGAGGCTATGGCTACACCTTC. This translates into CASSRTGGGGYGYTF.

The J gene is TRBJ1-2, the V gene TRBV5-6; 8 bases map to TRBD1. Unmatched junction bases numbered 10, after V lost 2 bases and J lost 4 bases. The CDR3 is 16 amino acids. Germline V CDR1 and CDR2: SGHDT, YYEEEE. The DNA for the CDR3 is TGTGCCAGCAGCTTTCAGGGGGCCCTAACCCGCTATGGCTACACCTTC. Amino acids: CASSFQGALTRYGYTF.

This clone was recorded a few times. The gene calls are TRBV7-3 and TRBJ1-2; 9 positions match TRBD1. With 2 bases clipped from V and 3 bases from J, the junction kept 7 bases outside the gene matches. Germline assignment: CDR1 SGHTA and CDR2 FQGTGA. CDR3 length equals 16 residues. CDR3 DNA sequence: TGTGCCAGCAGCTTAGGCCCCGGGACAGGGCACTATGGCTACACCTTC. Amino acids: CASSLGPGTGHYGYTF.

The rearrangement joins TRBV30 to TRBJ2-3; D is possibly TRBD1 (5 bases). Germline CDR1 GTSNPN, CDR2 SVGIG (reference sequence). The CDR3 extends over 14 amino acids. V lost 4 bases to trimming and J lost 6 bases, with 17 bases between them. In DNA form, the CDR3 reads TGTGCCTGGAACCCCCCCAGGGTTTGGGATACGCAGTATTTT. It is translated as CAWNPPRVWDTQYF.

This clone showed up just a few times. V usage is TRBV7-2 and J usage is TRBJ1-2, with TRBD1 matching over 7 bases. In germline, CDR1 is SGHTA, CDR2 FQGNSA. The CDR3 sequence is 15 residues long. V lost 0 bases and J lost 3; bases outside the gene matches: 4. The chain's CDR3 is CASSLAGTDYYGYTF. For the CDR3, the DNA is TGTGCCAGCAGCTTAGCTGGGACAGATTACTATGGCTACACCTTC.

Written as DNA, the CDR3 is TGTGCCAGCAGTTACAACCGGCTTAGCAATCAGCCCCAGCATTTT. It codes for CASSYNRLSNQPQHF. The V gene is TRBV6-5, the J gene TRBJ1-5; D is unresolved. The CDR3 length is 15 residues. CDR1 is MNHEY, CDR2 SVGAGI, per germline. Trimming removed 2 bases from V and 0 bases from J, with 8 bases in between.

This clone occurred a few times. The chain employs TRBV19 and TRBJ2-3; 7 bases line up with TRBD2. V shed 7 bases and J 0 bases; nucleotides not matched to a gene: 16. This CDR3 comprises 18 residues. The germline V gene encodes CDR1 LNHDA and CDR2 SQIVND (reference sequence). The CDR3 coding sequence is TGTGCCAGTAAGAAGGGGCTACAGGTTAGCGGGAGCACAGATACGCAGTATTTT. This encodes CASKKGLQVSGSTDTQYF.

Many counts were recorded for this clone. V is TRBV29-1 and J is TRBJ1-2; D uncertain. Germline loops: CDR1 SQVTM, CDR2 ANQGSEA. Trimming took off 4 bases at V and 6 bases at J, with 9 bases between the two ends. CDR3 length: 11 amino acids. CDR3 in DNA: TGCAGCGTTGGGGATATCGATGGCTACACCTTC. This codes for CSVGDIDGYTF.

The rearrangement joins TRBV6-1 to TRBJ1-2; D gene uncertain. CDR1 and CDR2 from the germline V gene are MNHNS and SASEGT. The germline V and J ends were trimmed by 6 bases and 1 base, with 3 bases remaining between them. The CDR3 runs 11 residues. The DNA for the CDR3 is TGTGCCAGCAGGGATAACTATGGCTACACCTTC. It is translated as CASRDNYGYTF.

V usage is TRBV27 and J usage is TRBJ2-7, with 9 bases identical to TRBD1. CDR1 is MNHEY and CDR2 is SMNVEV in the germline V gene (reference sequence). The CDR3 has 15 residues. V was clipped by 6 bases and J by 3 bases; unmatched bases: 9. CDR3 residues: CASRPAPGQGYEQYF. The DNA for the CDR3 is TGTGCCAGCAGACCCGCACCGGGACAGGGCTACGAGCAGTACTTC.